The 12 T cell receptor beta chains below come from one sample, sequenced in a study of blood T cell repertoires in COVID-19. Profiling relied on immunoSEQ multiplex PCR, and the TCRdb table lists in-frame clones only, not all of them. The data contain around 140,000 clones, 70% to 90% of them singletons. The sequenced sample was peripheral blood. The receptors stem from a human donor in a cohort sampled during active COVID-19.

CDR3 sequence (DNA): TGTGCCAGCAGTCCCGGGACAGCCTACGAGCAGTACTTC. Residues: CASSPGTAYEQYF. The gene calls are TRBV6-5 and TRBJ2-7; 7 bases fit TRBD1. Germline CDR1 MNHEY, CDR2 SVGAGI. This CDR3 has 13 residues. J lost 2 bases, V lost 5 bases, and 3 bases had no gene match.

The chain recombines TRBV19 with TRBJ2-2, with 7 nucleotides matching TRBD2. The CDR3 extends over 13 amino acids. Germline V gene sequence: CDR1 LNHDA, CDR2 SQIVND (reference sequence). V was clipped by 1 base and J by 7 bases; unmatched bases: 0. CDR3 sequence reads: CASSIGEGGELFF. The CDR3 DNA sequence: TGTGCCAGTAGTATAGGGGAGGGCGGGGAGCTGTTTTTT.

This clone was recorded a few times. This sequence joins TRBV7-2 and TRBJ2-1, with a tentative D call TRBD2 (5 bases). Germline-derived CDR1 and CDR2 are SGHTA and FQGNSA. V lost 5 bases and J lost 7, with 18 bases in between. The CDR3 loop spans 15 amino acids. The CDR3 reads CASSPGVTDTNEQFF. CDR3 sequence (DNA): TGTGCCAGCAGCCCCGGGGTGACGGATACGAATGAGCAGTTCTTC.

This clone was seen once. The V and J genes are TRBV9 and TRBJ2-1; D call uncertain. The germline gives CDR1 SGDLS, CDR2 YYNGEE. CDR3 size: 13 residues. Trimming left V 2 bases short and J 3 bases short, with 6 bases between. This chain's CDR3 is CASSVADYNEQFF. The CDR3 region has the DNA TGTGCCAGCAGCGTGGCGGACTACAATGAGCAGTTCTTC.

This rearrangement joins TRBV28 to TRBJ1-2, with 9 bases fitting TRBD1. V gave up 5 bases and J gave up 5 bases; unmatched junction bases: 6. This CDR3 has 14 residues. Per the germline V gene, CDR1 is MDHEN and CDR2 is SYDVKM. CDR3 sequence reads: CASSGSGQGYGYTF. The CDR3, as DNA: TGTGCCAGCAGTGGGTCGGGACAGGGTTATGGCTACACCTTC.

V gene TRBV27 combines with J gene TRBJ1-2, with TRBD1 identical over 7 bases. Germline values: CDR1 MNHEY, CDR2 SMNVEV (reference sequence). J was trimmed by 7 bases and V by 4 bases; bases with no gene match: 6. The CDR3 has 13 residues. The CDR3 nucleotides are TGTGCCAGCAGTTCGGACAGGTGGGGTGGCTACACCTTC. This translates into CASSSDRWGGYTF.

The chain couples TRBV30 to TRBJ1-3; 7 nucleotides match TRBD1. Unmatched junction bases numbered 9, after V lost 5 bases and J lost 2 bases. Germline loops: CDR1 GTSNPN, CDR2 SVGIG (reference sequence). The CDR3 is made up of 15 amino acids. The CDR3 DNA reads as TGTGCCTGGGGAGGGGGCGTGGGTCCTGGAAACACCATATATTTT. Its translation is CAWGGGVGPGNTIYF. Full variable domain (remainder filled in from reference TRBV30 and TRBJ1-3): SQTIHQWPATLVQPVGSPLSLECTVEGTSNPNLYWYRQAAGRGLQLLFYSVGIGQISSEVPQNLSASRPQDRQFILSSKKLLLSDSGFYLCAWGGGVGPGNTIYFGEGSWLTVV.

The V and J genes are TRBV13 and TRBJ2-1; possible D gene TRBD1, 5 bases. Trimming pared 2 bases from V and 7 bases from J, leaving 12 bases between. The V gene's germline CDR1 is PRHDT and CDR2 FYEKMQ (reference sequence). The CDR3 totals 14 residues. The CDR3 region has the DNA TGTGCCAGCAGCTTATTCCAGGGAAGGAATGAGCAGTTCTTC. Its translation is CASSLFQGRNEQFF. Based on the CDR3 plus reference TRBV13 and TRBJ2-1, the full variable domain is AAGVIQSPRHLIKEKRETATLKCYPIPRHDTVYWYQQGPGQDPQFLISFYEKMQSDKGSIPDRFSAQQFSDYHSELNMSSLELGDSALYFCASSLFQGRNEQFFGPGTRLTVL.

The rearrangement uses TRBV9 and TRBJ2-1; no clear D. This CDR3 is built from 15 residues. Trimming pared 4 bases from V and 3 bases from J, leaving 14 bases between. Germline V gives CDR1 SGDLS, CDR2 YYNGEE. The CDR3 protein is CASSPLGGGYNEQFF. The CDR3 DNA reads TGTGCCAGCAGCCCCCTAGGCGGTGGCTACAATGAGCAGTTCTTC. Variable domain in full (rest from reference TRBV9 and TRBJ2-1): DSGVTQTPKHLITATGQRVTLRCSPRSGDLSVYWYQQSLDQGLQFLIQYYNGEERAKGNILERFSAQQFPDLHSELNLSSLELGDSALYFCASSPLGGGYNEQFFGPGTRLTVL.

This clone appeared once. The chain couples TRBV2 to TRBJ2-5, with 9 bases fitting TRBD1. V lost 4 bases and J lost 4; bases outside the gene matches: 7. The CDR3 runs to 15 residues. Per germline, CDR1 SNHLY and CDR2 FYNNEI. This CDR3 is CASSGQGGFRETQYF. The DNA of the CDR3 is TGTGCCAGCAGTGGACAGGGGGGATTTAGAGAGACCCAGTACTTC.

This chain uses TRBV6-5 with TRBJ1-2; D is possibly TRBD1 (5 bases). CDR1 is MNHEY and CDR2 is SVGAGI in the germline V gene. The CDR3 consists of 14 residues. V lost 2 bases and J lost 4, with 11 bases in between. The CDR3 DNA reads TGTGCCAGCAGTTACGCCAGGGTTGGCTATGGCTACACCTTC. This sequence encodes CASSYARVGYGYTF.

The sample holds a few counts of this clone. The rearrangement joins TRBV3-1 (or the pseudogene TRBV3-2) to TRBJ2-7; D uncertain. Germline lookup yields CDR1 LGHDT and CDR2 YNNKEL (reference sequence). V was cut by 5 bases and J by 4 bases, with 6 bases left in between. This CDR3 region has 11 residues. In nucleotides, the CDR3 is TGTGCCAGCAGCTCGGTTTACGAGCAGTACTTC. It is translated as CASSSVYEQYF.